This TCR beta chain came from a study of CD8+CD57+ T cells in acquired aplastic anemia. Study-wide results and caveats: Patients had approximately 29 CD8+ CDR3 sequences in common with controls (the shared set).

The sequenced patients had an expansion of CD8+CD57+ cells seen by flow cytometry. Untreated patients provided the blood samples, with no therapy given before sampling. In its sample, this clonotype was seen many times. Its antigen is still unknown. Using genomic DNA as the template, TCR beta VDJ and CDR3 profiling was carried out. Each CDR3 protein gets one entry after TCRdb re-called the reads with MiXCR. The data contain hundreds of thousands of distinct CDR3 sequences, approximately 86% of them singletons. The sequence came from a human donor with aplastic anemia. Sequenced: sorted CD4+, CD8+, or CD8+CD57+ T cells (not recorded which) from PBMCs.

The CDR3 is CASSEGDTGELFF. DNA of the CDR3: TGTGCCAGCAGTGAGGGGGACACCGGGGAGCTGTTTTTT. The chain recombines TRBV6-4 with TRBJ2-2; D tentatively fits TRBD1 or TRBD2 (5 bases each). CDR3 length: 13 residues. V lost 3 bases, J lost 3 bases, and 5 bases lay in between. The germline gives CDR1 MRHNA, CDR2 SNTAGT.